This T cell receptor beta chain was captured in a study of blood T cell repertoires in COVID-19. Study summary: Spain, Italy and the United States supplied samples that represented acute and convalescent COVID-19.

The CDR3 loop spans 15 amino acids. V lost 3 bases to trimming and J lost 5 bases, with 16 bases between them. Germline V gene sequence: CDR1 LNHDA, CDR2 SQIVND (reference sequence). Assay: immunoSEQ multiplex PCR; the TCRdb copy retains only in-frame clones and omits some. The repertoire holds 350,000 to 400,000 clones, with about 88% as singletons. The material sequenced was peripheral blood. This TCR was sampled from a woman aged 55 to 70 with COVID-19, enrolled during active disease. The chain uses TRBV19 and TRBJ1-2; D perhaps matches TRBD1 (6 bases). The CDR3 loop is CASSIGVGGPYGYTF. CDR3 nucleotides: TGTGCCAGTAGTATTGGGGTAGGGGGTCCGTATGGCTACACCTTC.